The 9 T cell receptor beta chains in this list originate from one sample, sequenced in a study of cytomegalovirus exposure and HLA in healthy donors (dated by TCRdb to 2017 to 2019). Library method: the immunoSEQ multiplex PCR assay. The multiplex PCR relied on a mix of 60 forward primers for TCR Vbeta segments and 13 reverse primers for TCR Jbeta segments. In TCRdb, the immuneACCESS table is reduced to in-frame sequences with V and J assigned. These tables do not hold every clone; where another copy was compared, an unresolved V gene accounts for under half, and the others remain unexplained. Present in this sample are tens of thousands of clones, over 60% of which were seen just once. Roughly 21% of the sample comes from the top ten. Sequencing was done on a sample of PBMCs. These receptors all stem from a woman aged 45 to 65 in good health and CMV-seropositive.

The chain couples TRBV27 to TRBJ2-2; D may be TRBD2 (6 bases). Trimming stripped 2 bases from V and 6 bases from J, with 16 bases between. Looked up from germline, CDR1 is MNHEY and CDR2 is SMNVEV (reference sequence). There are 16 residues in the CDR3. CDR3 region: CASSLPRGGVSGELFF. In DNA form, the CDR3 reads TGTGCCAGCAGTTTACCCCGGGGCGGGGTATCCGGGGAGCTGTTTTTT.

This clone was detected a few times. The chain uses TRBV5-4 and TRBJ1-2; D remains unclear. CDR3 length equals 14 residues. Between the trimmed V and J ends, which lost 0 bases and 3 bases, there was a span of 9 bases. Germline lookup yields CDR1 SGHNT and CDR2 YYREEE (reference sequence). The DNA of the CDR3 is TGTGCCAGCAGCTTGGGGCCAGCGGACTATGGCTACACCTTC. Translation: CASSLGPADYGYTF.

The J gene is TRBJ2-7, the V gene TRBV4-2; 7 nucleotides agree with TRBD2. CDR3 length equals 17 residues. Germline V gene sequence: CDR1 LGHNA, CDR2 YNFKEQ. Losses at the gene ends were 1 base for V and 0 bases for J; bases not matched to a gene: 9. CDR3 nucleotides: TGTGCCAGCAGCCAAGCCAGTTCCGGGACTACCTCCTACGAGCAGTACTTC. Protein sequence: CASSQASSGTTSYEQYF.

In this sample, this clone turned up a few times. This chain's CDR3 is CSAISTDTQYF. The CDR3 region has the DNA TGCAGTGCCATTAGCACAGATACGCAGTATTTT. The rearrangement joins TRBV20-1 to TRBJ2-3; unclear D gene. The V end lost 6 bases, the J end lost 0 bases, and 4 bases lay between the germline ends. This CDR3 has 11 residues. Germline loops: CDR1 DFQATT, CDR2 SNEGSKA (reference sequence).

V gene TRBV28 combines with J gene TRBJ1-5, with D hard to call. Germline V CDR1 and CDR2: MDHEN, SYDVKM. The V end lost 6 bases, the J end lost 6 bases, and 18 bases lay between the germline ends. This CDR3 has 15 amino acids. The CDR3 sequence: CASSFLPGFGQPQHF. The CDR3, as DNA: TGTGCCAGCAGCTTCTTGCCGGGGTTCGGTCAGCCCCAGCATTTT.

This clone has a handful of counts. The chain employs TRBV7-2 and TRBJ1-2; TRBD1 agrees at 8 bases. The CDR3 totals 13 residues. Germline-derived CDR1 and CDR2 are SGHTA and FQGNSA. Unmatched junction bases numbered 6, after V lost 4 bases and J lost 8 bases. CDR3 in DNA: TGTGCCAGCAGCTCGCGGGACAGGCGCGGCTACACCTTC. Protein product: CASSSRDRRGYTF.

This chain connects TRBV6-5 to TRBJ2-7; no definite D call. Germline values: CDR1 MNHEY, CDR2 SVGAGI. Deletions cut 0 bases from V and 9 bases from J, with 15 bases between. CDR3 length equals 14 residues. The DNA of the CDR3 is TGTGCCAGCAGTTACTCTGGAACGGCAGGCGTGCAGTACTTC. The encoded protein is CASSYSGTAGVQYF.

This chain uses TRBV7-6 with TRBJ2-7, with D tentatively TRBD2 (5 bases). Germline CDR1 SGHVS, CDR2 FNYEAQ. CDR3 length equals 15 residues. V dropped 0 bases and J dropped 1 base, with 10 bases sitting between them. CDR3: CASSLAAGSSYEQYF. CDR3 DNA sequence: TGTGCCAGCAGCTTAGCGGCGGGCAGTTCCTACGAGCAGTACTTC.

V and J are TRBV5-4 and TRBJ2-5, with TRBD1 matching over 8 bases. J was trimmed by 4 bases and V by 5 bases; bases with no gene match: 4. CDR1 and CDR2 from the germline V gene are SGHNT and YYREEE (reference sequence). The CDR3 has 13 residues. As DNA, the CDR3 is TGTGCCAGCAGTTCAGGGGGCGGAGAGACCCAGTACTTC. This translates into CASSSGGGETQYF.